These 10 T cell receptor beta chains share one sample of origin, sequenced in a study of CD4+ T cells in melanoma. Profiled with immunoSEQ multiplex PCR; TCRdb holds only in-frame clones, not every one. Of around 55,000 clones detected, 60% to 80% appear once; the ten largest clones hold 4.5% to 5.5%. What was sequenced was tumor tissue. These receptors were taken from a human donor with melanoma.

V is TRBV5-1 and J is TRBJ2-3, with 8 bases aligning to TRBD2. Germline CDR1 SGHRS, CDR2 YFSETQ. V trimming: 4 bases; J trimming: 5 bases; junction bases outside the gene matches: 9. This CDR3 comprises 15 residues. The CDR3 DNA follows: TGCGCCAGCAGCCGAAACGGGGGGGCCGGAGATACGCAGTATTTT. Translated: CASSRNGGAGDTQYF.

The J gene is TRBJ2-7, the V gene TRBV4-1, with D hard to call. Germline V CDR1 and CDR2: MGHRA, YSYEKL. V lost 5 bases and J lost 6, with 14 bases in between. The CDR3 loop spans 13 amino acids. CDR3 amino acids: CASSYPPFGEQYF. The CDR3 DNA sequence: TGCGCCAGCAGCTACCCGCCATTCGGCGAGCAGTACTTC.

V and J are TRBV5-1 and TRBJ2-3; tentatively, D is TRBD2 (6 bases). In germline, CDR1 is SGHRS, CDR2 YFSETQ. The CDR3 runs to 14 residues. The V end was cut by 3 bases, the J end by 2 bases, with 10 bases between. CDR3: CASSSQRVTDTQYF. Written as DNA, the CDR3 is TGCGCCAGCAGCTCCCAGCGGGTCACAGATACGCAGTATTTT.

The chain has TRBV16 and TRBJ2-1; D unclear. CDR1 is KGHSY, CDR2 FQNENV, per germline. V was clipped by 5 bases and J by 9 bases, with 11 bases between them. The CDR3 sequence is 12 residues long. The CDR3: CASSSGWGEQFF. CDR3 DNA sequence: TGTGCCAGCAGCTCGGGTTGGGGTGAGCAGTTCTTC.

This clone came up a few times. J is TRBJ1-2 and V is TRBV15, with a weak D call TRBD1 (5 bases). V dropped 0 bases and J dropped 2 bases, with 13 bases sitting between them. Germline V lookup: CDR1 LNHNV, CDR2 YYDKDF (reference sequence). The CDR3 is 16 amino acids. The CDR3: CATSRDYPTENYGYTF. The CDR3 DNA reads as TGTGCCACCAGCAGAGATTACCCGACAGAAAACTATGGCTACACCTTC.

The chain is built from TRBV2 and TRBJ1-5, with no clear D. The germline V gene has CDR1 SNHLY and CDR2 FYNNEI. The CDR3 totals 13 residues. Trimming cost V 3 bases and J 6 bases, with 9 bases left between them. The CDR3 DNA reads TGTGCCAGCAGTGAGGGCTTTAGTCAGCCCCAGCATTTT. It translates to CASSEGFSQPQHF.

The genes are TRBV7-9 and TRBJ1-4; tentative D call: TRBD1 (5 bases). The V gene lost 5 bases and the J gene lost 8 bases, with 12 bases spanning the gap. This CDR3 contains 13 residues. Per the germline V gene, CDR1 is SEHNR and CDR2 is FQNEAQ (reference sequence). In nucleotides, the CDR3 is TGTGCCAGCAGCATAGGGACTGTCGAAAAACTGTTTTTT. Residues: CASSIGTVEKLFF.

The rearrangement uses TRBV30 and TRBJ1-1; D is unclear. CDR3 length: 14 residues. Trimming cost V 2 bases and J 4 bases, with 14 bases left between them. Germline values: CDR1 GTSNPN, CDR2 SVGIG (reference sequence). DNA for the CDR3: TGTGCCTGGAGTCTGCGAGGGCGGGGCACTGAAGCTTTCTTT. Amino acid sequence: CAWSLRGRGTEAFF.

This chain links TRBV7-6 with TRBJ2-7; D ambiguous. V lost 5 bases and J lost 4, with 12 bases in between. This CDR3 is 13 amino acids long. The germline V gene has CDR1 SGHVS and CDR2 FNYEAQ. The CDR3 loop reads CASSQTIGYEQYF. The CDR3 nucleotides read TGTGCCAGCAGCCAAACCATCGGGTACGAGCAGTACTTC. The full variable domain, completed using reference TRBV7-6 and TRBJ2-7, is GAGVSQSPRYKVTKRGQDVALRCDPISGHVSLYWYRQALGQGPEFLTYFNYEAQQDKSGLPNDRFSAERPEGSISTLTIQRTEQRDSAMYRCASSQTIGYEQYFGPGTRLTVT.

This clone has at least ten counts. V gene TRBV4-1 combines with J gene TRBJ2-3; possibly TRBD1 or TRBD2 for D (5 bases each). Germline V gene sequence: CDR1 MGHRA, CDR2 YSYEKL. The CDR3 runs 14 residues. The germline V and J ends were trimmed by 5 bases and 6 bases, with 15 bases remaining between them. The CDR3 here is CASSSRTAGDTQYF. The CDR3 nucleotides read TGCGCCAGCAGCTCACGGACTGCAGGGGATACGCAGTATTTT.